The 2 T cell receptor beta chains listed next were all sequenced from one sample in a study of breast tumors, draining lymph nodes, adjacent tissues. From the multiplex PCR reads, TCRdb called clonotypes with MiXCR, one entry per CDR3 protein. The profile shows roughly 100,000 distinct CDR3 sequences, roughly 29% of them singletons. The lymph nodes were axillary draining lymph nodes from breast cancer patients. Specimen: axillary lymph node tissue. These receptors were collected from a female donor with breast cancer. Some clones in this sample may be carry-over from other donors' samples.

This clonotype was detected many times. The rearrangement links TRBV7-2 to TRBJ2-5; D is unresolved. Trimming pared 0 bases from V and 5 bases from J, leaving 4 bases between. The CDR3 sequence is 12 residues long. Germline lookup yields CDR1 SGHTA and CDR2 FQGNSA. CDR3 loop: CASSLARETQYF. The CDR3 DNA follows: TGTGCCAGCAGCTTAGCGCGGGAGACCCAGTACTTC.

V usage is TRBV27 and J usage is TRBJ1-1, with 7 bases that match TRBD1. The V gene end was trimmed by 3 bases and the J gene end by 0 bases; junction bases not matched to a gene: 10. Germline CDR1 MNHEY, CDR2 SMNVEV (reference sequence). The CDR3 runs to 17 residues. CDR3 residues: CASSFKASGTVNTEAFF. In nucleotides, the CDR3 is TGTGCCAGCAGTTTTAAGGCAAGCGGGACAGTGAACACTGAAGCTTTCTTT.